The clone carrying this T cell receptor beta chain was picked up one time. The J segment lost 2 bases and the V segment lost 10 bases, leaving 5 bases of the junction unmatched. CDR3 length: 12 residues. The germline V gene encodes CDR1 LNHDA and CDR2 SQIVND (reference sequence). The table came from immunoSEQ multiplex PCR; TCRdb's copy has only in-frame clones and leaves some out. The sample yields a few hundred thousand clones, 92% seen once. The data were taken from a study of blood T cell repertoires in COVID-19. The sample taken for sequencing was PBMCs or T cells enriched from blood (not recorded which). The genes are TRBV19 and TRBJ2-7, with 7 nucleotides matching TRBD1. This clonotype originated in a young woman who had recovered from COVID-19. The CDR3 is CATTGQTYEQYF. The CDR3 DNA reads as TGTGCCACCACGGGACAGACCTACGAGCAGTACTTC.